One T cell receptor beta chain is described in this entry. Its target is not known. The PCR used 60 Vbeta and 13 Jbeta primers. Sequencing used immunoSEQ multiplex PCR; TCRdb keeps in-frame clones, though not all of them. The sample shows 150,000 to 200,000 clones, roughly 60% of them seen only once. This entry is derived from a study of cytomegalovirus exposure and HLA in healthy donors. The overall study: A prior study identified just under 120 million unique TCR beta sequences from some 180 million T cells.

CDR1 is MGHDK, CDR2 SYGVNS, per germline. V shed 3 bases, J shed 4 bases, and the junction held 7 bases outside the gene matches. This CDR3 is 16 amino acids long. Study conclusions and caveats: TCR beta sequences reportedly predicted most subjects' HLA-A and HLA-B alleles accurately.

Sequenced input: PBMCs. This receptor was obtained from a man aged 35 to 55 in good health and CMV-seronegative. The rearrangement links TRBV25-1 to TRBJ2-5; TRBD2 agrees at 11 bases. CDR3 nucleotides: TGTGCCAGCAGTGACATCGGACTAGCGGGCCGAGAGACCCAGTACTTC. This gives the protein CASSDIGLAGRETQYF.